Shown below are 28 T cell receptor beta chains from a single sample sequenced in a study of T cell responses to AZD1222 COVID-19 vaccine (dated by TCRdb to about 2021). Receptor amplification or capture employed the immunoSEQ multiplex PCR assay. TCRdb's version of the immuneACCESS table is confined to in-frame rearrangements and falls short of the full clone set. An unresolved V gene accounts for under half of the shortfall where checked; the remainder is of unknown origin. This sample comprises some 190,000 clones, about 91% of them detected only once. The top ten clones comprise more than 7% of the sample. The time point label for this specimen denotes: baseline before first vaccination. This specimen consisted of peripheral blood, obtained on day 0 of AZD1222 vaccination. The source of these receptors is an adult in good health.

This rearrangement joins TRBV3-1 (or the pseudogene TRBV3-2) to TRBJ1-6, with no clear D. The CDR3 spans 12 residues. Trimming removed 11 bases from V and 12 bases from J, with 17 bases in between. From germline, CDR1 is LGHDT and CDR2 YNNKEL (reference sequence). CDR3 protein: CAAQPTDGPLHF. The CDR3 DNA follows: TGTGCCGCCCAACCAACGGACGGACCCCTCCACTTT.

This chain connects TRBV6-1 to TRBJ2-2; D is ambiguous. The CDR3 is made up of 17 amino acids. Germline V CDR1 and CDR2: MNHNS, SASEGT. Trimming cost V 2 bases and J 4 bases, with 17 bases left between them. CDR3 in DNA: TGTGCCAGCAGTGAAAGATCTATGCGCCAGGTCACCGGGGAGCTGTTTTTT. Translating it yields CASSERSMRQVTGELFF.

The sample holds one count of this clone. The chain is built from TRBV4-3 and TRBJ2-2; the D is unclear. The CDR3 spans 16 residues. V was trimmed by 1 base and J by 4 bases, leaving 13 bases between them. Germline assignment: CDR1 LGHNA and CDR2 YSLEER. CDR3: CASSQAHGVGTGELFF. For the CDR3, the DNA is TGCGCCAGCAGCCAAGCCCACGGTGTGGGCACCGGGGAGCTGTTTTTT.

V is TRBV5-6 and J is TRBJ1-1, with D uncertain. Germline V gene lookup returns CDR1 SGHDT and CDR2 YYEEEE. CDR3 length: 12 amino acids. Trimming took 4 bases from V and 2 from J, leaving 6 bases between them. The CDR3 coding sequence is TGTGCCAGCAGCGACCCCAACACTGAAGCTTTCTTT. It yields the protein CASSDPNTEAFF. Full variable domain (remainder filled in from reference TRBV5-6 and TRBJ1-1): DAGVTQSPTHLIKTRGQQVTLRCSPKSGHDTVSWYQQALGQGPQFIFQYYEEEERQRGNFPDRFSGHQFPNYSSELNVNALLLGDSALYLCASSDPNTEAFFGQGTRLTVV.

To note about this clone: A junction end diverges from the germline sequence, so it may reflect a read error. The V gene is TRBV15, the J gene TRBJ2-1; possibly TRBD1 for D (5 bases). CDR3 length equals 13 residues. Germline V CDR1 and CDR2: LNHNV, YYDKDF (reference sequence). The CDR3 here is CATTSGWGNQQFF. The DNA of the CDR3 is TGTGCCACCACCTCCGGGTGGGGCAATCAGCAGTTCTTC.

This rearrangement joins TRBV6-5 to TRBJ1-3; D is uncertain. The CDR3 length is 14 residues. In germline, CDR1 is MNHEY, CDR2 SVGAGI. V lost 5 bases and J 0 bases, leaving 8 bases between the germline ends. CDR3 sequence: CASSHESSGNTIYF. The CDR3 DNA reads TGTGCCAGCAGTCATGAGTCCTCTGGAAACACCATATATTTT.

This chain connects TRBV4-1 to TRBJ2-7; TRBD1 matches 8 bases. CDR1 is MGHRA and CDR2 is YSYEKL in the germline V gene. CDR3 length: 16 residues. With 1 base clipped from V and 5 bases from J, the junction kept 10 bases outside the gene matches. DNA for the CDR3: TGCGCCAGCAGCCAAGTTCCCCCGGACAGGGCACACGAGCAGTACTTC. Its translation: CASSQVPPDRAHEQYF.

The chain combines TRBV20-1 with TRBJ1-2; D remains unclear. The CDR3 is made up of 13 amino acids. Germline V gene sequence: CDR1 DFQATT, CDR2 SNEGSKA (reference sequence). Trimming removed 3 bases at V and 4 bases at J, with 12 bases between. The CDR3 loop is CSASQEKGYGYTF. The CDR3 bases are TGCAGTGCTAGTCAGGAAAAGGGCTATGGCTACACCTTC.

The chain combines TRBV4-1 with TRBJ2-3, with 8 bases identical to TRBD2. V trimming: 2 bases; J trimming: 1 base; junction bases outside the gene matches: 11. The length of the CDR3 is 18 residues. Per the germline V gene, CDR1 is MGHRA and CDR2 is YSYEKL. The CDR3 nucleotides read TGCGCCAGCAGCCAACCACCGGGACTAGTCTTAGGCACAGATACGCAGTATTTT. It codes for CASSQPPGLVLGTDTQYF.

The genes are TRBV6-5 and TRBJ2-5; 9 bases match TRBD2. The CDR3 extends over 15 amino acids. Germline V gives CDR1 MNHEY, CDR2 SVGAGI. V shed 6 bases and J 5 bases; nucleotides not matched to a gene: 10. The CDR3 region has the DNA TGTGCCAGCAGCCCCATGGGACTAGCACAGGAGACCCAGTACTTC. It is translated as CASSPMGLAQETQYF.

This clone appeared a few times. This rearrangement joins TRBV7-9 to TRBJ2-3; 10 bases fit TRBD2. Germline V gives CDR1 SEHNR, CDR2 FQNEAQ (reference sequence). The CDR3 is 15 amino acids. Trimming removed 6 bases from V and 5 bases from J; junction bases left unmatched: 8. Written as DNA, the CDR3 is TGTGCCAGCAGAGAGCGGGGGGGCCGTAGAGATACGCAGTATTTT. This encodes CASRERGGRRDTQYF.

The chain joins TRBV4-1 to TRBJ1-1; D may be TRBD1 (5 bases). Germline values: CDR1 MGHRA, CDR2 YSYEKL. CDR3 size: 13 residues. The V gene lost 1 base and the J gene lost 7 bases, with 10 bases spanning the gap. CDR3 DNA sequence: TGCGCCAGCAGCCAAGTCGCGAGGGGTGAAGCTTTCTTT. Amino acid sequence: CASSQVARGEAFF.

This clone was observed a single time. The chain has TRBV27 and TRBJ1-1; D is possibly TRBD1 (6 bases). V was clipped by 0 bases and J by 0 bases, with 14 bases between them. CDR1 is MNHEY and CDR2 is SMNVEV in the germline V gene (reference sequence). The CDR3 contains 17 residues. Here the CDR3 reads CASSLSYRAWMNTEAFF. In DNA, the CDR3 is TGTGCCAGCAGTTTATCTTACAGGGCCTGGATGAACACTGAAGCTTTCTTT.

This sequence joins TRBV27 and TRBJ2-4; D unresolved. This CDR3 has 13 residues. Germline V gene data show CDR1 as MNHEY and CDR2 as SMNVEV (reference sequence). V was pared by 3 bases and J by 2 bases, with 5 bases between. In DNA form, the CDR3 reads TGTGCCAGCAGTTTGACGTCCAAAAACATTCAGTACTTC. The encoded protein is CASSLTSKNIQYF.

The rearrangement uses TRBV5-1 and TRBJ1-4; D uncertain. Per germline, CDR1 SGHRS and CDR2 YFSETQ. The CDR3 totals 14 residues. The V end was cut by 0 bases, the J end by 9 bases, with 12 bases between. This CDR3 reads CASSLGQLRKKLFF. The CDR3 DNA reads TGCGCCAGCAGCTTGGGTCAGCTTCGGAAAAAACTGTTTTTT. Based on the CDR3 plus reference TRBV5-1 and TRBJ1-4, the full variable domain is KAGVTQTPRYLIKTRGQQVTLSCSPISGHRSVSWYQQTPGQGLQFLFEYFSETQRNKGNFPGRFSGRQFSNSRSEMNVSTLELGDSALYLCASSLGQLRKKLFFGSGTQLSVL.

The chain is built from TRBV27 and TRBJ1-2; D remains unclear. Trimming removed 5 bases from V and 4 bases from J, with 11 bases in between. The germline CDR1 and CDR2 sequences are MNHEY and SMNVEV (reference sequence). The CDR3 is 13 amino acids. CDR3 region: CASSPLLGYGYTF. The CDR3 DNA reads as TGTGCCAGCAGTCCCCTGCTGGGCTATGGCTACACCTTC.

The chain carries TRBV5-5 and TRBJ2-7, with 7 bases fitting TRBD2. The CDR3 extends over 15 amino acids. Germline assignment: CDR1 SGHKS and CDR2 YYEKEE (reference sequence). The J segment lost 1 base and the V segment lost 0 bases, leaving 4 bases of the junction unmatched. The CDR3 bases are TGTGCCAGCAGCTTGGGAAGACTAGCATCCTACGAGCAGTACTTC. Translation gives CASSLGRLASYEQYF.

The CDR3 DNA follows: TGTGCCAGCAGTTACACTAGCGGGGGGCATTCACTCCAGTACTTC. It specifies CASSYTSGGHSLQYF. The chain carries TRBV6-5 and TRBJ2-7, with 12 bases lining up with TRBD2. The CDR3 contains 15 residues. The V segment lost 2 bases and the J segment 10 bases; nucleotides outside the gene matches: 9. Germline lookup yields CDR1 MNHEY and CDR2 SVGAGI.

This clone appeared a single time. The chain combines TRBV2 with TRBJ2-7, with 7 bases aligning to TRBD1. With 6 bases clipped from V and 0 bases from J, the junction kept 8 bases outside the gene matches. This CDR3 comprises 15 residues. Per germline, CDR1 SNHLY and CDR2 FYNNEI. CDR3 region: CASRVDRASSYEQYF. The CDR3 coding sequence is TGTGCCAGCAGGGTCGACAGGGCGAGCTCCTACGAGCAGTACTTC.

V gene TRBV3-1 (or the pseudogene TRBV3-2) combines with J gene TRBJ1-2; TRBD1 matches 7 bases. Trimming at V came to 1 base and at J to 6 bases, leaving 2 bases not matched to a gene. Looked up from germline, CDR1 is LGHDT and CDR2 is YNNKEL (reference sequence). The CDR3 consists of 13 residues. The CDR3 DNA follows: TGTGCCAGCAGCCAAGTGAGGGGGCATGGCTACACCTTC. This encodes CASSQVRGHGYTF.

The chain joins TRBV24-1 to TRBJ1-1; D not resolved. The V end lost 5 bases, the J end lost 8 bases, and 23 bases lay between the germline ends. The CDR3 loop spans 16 amino acids. Germline V gene data show CDR1 as KGHDR and CDR2 as SFDVKD. The CDR3 DNA reads TGTGCCACCAGTGCTACGAATGTGGGAGGGAGAGGGGAAGCTTTCTTT. Its translation is CATSATNVGGRGEAFF.

The chain joins TRBV11-2 to TRBJ1-1; D remains unclear. Germline V lookup: CDR1 SGHAT, CDR2 FQNNGV. The CDR3 extends over 12 amino acids. Trimming took 6 bases from V and 10 from J, leaving 15 bases between them. The CDR3 DNA is TGTGCCAGCAGTCCGTACGAGGCCGGAGCTTTCTTT. Translating it yields CASSPYEAGAFF.

Judged by abundance, this clone is medium-sized. The genes are TRBV5-1 and TRBJ1-1; 9 bases are a match to TRBD1. This CDR3 comprises 15 residues. After removal of 0 bases from V and 10 bases from J, the junction contained 10 bases not matched to a gene. Germline V gene lookup returns CDR1 SGHRS and CDR2 YFSETQ. CDR3 sequence reads: CASSLGTDRGKGAFF. CDR3 DNA sequence: TGCGCCAGCAGCTTGGGGACTGACAGGGGGAAGGGAGCTTTCTTT.

This chain uses TRBV4-1 with TRBJ2-7; 7 bases map to TRBD2. The trim removed 1 base at V and 3 bases at J, leaving 6 bases unmatched. The CDR3 has 15 amino acids. Germline V gives CDR1 MGHRA, CDR2 YSYEKL. The CDR3: CASSQVQLAIYEQYF. The DNA for the CDR3 is TGCGCCAGCAGCCAAGTTCAACTAGCGATCTACGAGCAGTACTTC.

The chain links TRBV9 to TRBJ2-7; 9 bases map to TRBD1. Germline CDR1 is SGDLS and CDR2 is YYNGEE. The CDR3 sequence is 15 residues long. J lost 0 bases, V lost 0 bases, and 1 base had no gene match. The CDR3 loop reads CASSVGQGVSYEQYF. The CDR3 coding sequence is TGTGCCAGCAGCGTAGGACAGGGGGTCTCCTACGAGCAGTACTTC.

For the CDR3, the DNA is TGTGCCAGTCGTCAAGGAGGATTGGGAGCTTTCTTT. It specifies CASRQGGLGAFF. The chain recombines TRBV28 with TRBJ1-1, with D unresolved. CDR1 and CDR2 (germline): MDHEN, SYDVKM. V shed 9 bases and J shed 10 bases, with 18 bases lying between them. The CDR3 covers 12 residues. The whole variable domain, filled in from reference TRBV28 and TRBJ1-1, reads DVKVTQSSRYLVKRTGEKVFLECVQDMDHENMFWYRQDPGLGLRLIYFSYDVKMKEKGDIPEGYSVSREKKERFSLILESASTNQTSMYLCASRQGGLGAFFGQGTRLTVV.

This clone showed up many times. This specimen includes other DNA sequences encoding the same CDR3. The chain carries TRBV7-6 and TRBJ2-7; 9 nucleotides align to TRBD1. J was trimmed by 4 bases and V by 3 bases; bases with no gene match: 4. CDR3 length: 14 amino acids. From germline, CDR1 is SGHVS and CDR2 FNYEAQ. The CDR3 bases are TGTGCCAGCAGCTTGGGGACAGGGACGTACGAGCAGTACTTC. Its protein product is CASSLGTGTYEQYF.

The chain joins TRBV7-3 to TRBJ1-2, with no clear D. The V and J ends lost 4 bases and 5 bases respectively, with 11 bases between them. The CDR3 has 13 residues. Germline CDR1 SGHTA, CDR2 FQGTGA. In DNA, the CDR3 is TGTGCCAGCAGCTCTGGGTCAGAGTATGGCTACACCTTC. Protein product: CASSSGSEYGYTF.